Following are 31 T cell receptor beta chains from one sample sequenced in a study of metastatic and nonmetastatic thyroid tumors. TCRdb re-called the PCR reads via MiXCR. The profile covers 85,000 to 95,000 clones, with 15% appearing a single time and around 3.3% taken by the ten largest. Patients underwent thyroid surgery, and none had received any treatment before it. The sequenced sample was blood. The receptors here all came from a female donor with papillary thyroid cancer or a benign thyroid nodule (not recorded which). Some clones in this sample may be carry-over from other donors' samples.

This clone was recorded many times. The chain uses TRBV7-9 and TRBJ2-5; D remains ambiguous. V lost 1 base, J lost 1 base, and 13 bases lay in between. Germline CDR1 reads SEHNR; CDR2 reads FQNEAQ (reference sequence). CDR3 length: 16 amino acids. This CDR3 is CASSLVSRILQETQYF. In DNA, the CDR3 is TGTGCCAGCAGCTTAGTTTCCAGGATCCTCCAAGAGACCCAGTACTTC.

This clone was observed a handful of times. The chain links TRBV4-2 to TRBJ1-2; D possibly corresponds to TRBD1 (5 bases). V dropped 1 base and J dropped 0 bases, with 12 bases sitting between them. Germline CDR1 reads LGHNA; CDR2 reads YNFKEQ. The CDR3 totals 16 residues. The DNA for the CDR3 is TGTGCCAGCAGCCAAGGACAGCTGACTTCTAACTATGGCTACACCTTC. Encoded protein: CASSQGQLTSNYGYTF.

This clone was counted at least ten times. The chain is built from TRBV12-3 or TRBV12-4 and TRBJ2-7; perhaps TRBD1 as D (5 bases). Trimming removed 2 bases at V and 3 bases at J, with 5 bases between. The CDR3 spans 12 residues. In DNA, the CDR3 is TGTGCCAGCAGTTTACAGGGCTACGAGCAGTACTTC. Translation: CASSLQGYEQYF.

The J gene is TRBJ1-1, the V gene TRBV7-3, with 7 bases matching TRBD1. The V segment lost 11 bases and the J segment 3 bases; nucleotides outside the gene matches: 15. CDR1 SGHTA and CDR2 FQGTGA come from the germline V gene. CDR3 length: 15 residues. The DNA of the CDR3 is TGTGCCTGGAGTGTGGCAGGGGGTATGGACACTGAAGCTTTCTTT. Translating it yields CAWSVAGGMDTEAFF.

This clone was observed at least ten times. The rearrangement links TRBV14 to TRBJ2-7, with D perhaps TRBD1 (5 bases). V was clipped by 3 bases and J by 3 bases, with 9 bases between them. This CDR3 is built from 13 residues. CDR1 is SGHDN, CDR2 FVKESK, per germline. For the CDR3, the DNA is TGTGCCAGCAGCCAGGTAACAGGCTACGAGCAGTACTTC. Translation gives CASSQVTGYEQYF.

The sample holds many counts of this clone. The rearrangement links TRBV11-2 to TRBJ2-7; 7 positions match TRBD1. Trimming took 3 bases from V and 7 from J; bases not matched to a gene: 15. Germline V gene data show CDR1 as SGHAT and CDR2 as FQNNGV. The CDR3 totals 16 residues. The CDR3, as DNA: TGTGCCAGCAGCTTTCTTCCCACTGAGGGGGCAGGGGAGCAGTACTTC. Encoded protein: CASSFLPTEGAGEQYF.

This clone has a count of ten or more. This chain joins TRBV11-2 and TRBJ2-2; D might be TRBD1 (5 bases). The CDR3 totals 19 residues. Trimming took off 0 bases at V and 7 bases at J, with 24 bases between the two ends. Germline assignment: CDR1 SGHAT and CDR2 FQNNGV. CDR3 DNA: TGTGCCAGCAGCTTAGATCAAATAGGAAGCCAGGGTCAAGACGGGGAGCTGTTTTTT. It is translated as CASSLDQIGSQGQDGELFF.

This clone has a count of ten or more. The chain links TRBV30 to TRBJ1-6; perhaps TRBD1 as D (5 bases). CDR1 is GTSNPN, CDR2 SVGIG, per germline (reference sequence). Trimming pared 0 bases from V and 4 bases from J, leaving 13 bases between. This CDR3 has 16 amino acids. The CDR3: CAWSVRDSLYNSPLHF. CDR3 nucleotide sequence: TGTGCCTGGAGTGTACGCGACAGTTTGTATAATTCACCCCTCCACTTT.

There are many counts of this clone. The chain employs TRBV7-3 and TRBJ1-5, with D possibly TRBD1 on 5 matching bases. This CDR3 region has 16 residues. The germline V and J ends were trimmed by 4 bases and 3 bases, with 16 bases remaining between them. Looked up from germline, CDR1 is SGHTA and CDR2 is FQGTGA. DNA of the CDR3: TGTGCCAGCAGCTCCCAAAGGGGACCGTTCAATCAGCCCCAGCATTTT. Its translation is CASSSQRGPFNQPQHF.

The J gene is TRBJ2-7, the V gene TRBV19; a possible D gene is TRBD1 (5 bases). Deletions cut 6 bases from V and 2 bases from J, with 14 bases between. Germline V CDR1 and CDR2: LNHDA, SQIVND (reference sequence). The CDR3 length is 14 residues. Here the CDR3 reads CASRVQDGPYEQYF. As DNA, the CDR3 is TGTGCCAGTAGGGTACAGGACGGCCCCTACGAGCAGTACTTC.

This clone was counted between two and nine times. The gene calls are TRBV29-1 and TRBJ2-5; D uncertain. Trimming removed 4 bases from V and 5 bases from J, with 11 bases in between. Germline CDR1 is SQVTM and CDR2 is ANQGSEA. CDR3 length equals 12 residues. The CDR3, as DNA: TGCAGCGTTGTCTCGGAATCGGAGACCCAGTACTTC. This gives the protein CSVVSESETQYF.

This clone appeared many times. In DNA form, the CDR3 reads TGTGCCAGCAGCGCTCAACCGCGGGGACCGATGTCCAATGAGCAGTTCTTC. It specifies CASSAQPRGPMSNEQFF. The chain couples TRBV9 to TRBJ2-1, with a tentative D call TRBD2 (6 bases). The CDR3 length is 17 residues. Germline loops: CDR1 SGDLS, CDR2 YYNGEE. V shed 3 bases and J shed 6 bases, with 22 bases lying between them.

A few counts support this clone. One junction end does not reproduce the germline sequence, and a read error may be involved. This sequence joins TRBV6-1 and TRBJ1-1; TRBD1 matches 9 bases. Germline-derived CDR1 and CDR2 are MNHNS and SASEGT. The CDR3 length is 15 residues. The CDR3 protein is CVSRGTGRLFAEAFF. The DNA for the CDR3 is TGTGTCAGCAGAGGGACAGGGCGGTTATTCGCTGAAGCTTTCTTT.

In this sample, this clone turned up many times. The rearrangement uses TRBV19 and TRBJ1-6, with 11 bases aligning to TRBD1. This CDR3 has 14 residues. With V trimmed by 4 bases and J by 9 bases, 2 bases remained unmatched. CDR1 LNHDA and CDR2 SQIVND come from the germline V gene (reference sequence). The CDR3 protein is CASSRGQGGSPLHF. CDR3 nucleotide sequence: TGTGCCAGTAGTAGGGGACAGGGGGGTTCACCCCTCCACTTT. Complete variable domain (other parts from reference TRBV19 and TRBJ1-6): DGGITQSPKYLFRKEGQNVTLSCEQNLNHDAMYWYRQDPGQGLRLIYYSQIVNDFQKGDIAEGYSVSREKKESFPLTVTSAQKNPTAFYLCASSRGQGGSPLHFGNGTRLTVT.

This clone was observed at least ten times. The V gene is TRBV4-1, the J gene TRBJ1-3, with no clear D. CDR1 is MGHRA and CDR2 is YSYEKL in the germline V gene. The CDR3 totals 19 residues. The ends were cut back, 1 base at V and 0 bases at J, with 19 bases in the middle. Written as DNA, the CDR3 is TGCGCCAGCAGCCAAGTGATTTATCCAAACCCACACTCTGGAAACACCATATATTTT. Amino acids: CASSQVIYPNPHSGNTIYF.

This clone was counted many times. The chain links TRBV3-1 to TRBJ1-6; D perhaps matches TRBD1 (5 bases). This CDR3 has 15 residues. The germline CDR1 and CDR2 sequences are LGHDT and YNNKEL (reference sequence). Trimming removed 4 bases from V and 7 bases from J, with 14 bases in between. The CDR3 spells CASSPLDSQNSPLHF. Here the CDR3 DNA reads TGTGCCAGCAGCCCCCTCGACAGCCAAAATTCACCCCTCCACTTT.

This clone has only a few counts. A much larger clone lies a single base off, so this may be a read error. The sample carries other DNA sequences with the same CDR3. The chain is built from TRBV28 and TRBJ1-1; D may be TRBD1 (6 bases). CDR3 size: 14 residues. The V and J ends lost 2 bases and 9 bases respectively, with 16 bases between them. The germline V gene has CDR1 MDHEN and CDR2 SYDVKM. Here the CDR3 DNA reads TGTGCCAGCAGTTTAGCGTCAGGGGTACCTCAAGCTTTCTTT. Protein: CASSLASGVPQAFF.

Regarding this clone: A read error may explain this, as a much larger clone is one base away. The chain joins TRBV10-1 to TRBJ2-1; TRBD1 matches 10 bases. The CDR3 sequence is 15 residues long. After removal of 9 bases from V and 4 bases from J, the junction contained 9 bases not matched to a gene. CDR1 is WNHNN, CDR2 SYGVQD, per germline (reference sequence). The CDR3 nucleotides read TGCGCCAGACGCAGAGAGGGACAGGGGTACAATGAGCAGTTCTTC. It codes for CARRREGQGYNEQFF.

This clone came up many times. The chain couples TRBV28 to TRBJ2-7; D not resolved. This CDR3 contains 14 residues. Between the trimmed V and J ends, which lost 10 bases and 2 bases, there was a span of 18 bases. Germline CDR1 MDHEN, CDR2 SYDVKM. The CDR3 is CATSGQIDAYEQYF. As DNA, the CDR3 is TGTGCCACCTCCGGCCAGATAGACGCCTACGAGCAGTACTTC.

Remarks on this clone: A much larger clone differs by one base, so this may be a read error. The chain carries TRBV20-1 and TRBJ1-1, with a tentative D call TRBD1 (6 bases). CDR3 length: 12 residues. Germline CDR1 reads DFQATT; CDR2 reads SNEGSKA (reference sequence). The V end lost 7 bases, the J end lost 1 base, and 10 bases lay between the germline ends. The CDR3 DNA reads TGCAGTGTAGGGGGGCCGAACACTGAAGCTTTCTTT. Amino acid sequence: CSVGGPNTEAFF.

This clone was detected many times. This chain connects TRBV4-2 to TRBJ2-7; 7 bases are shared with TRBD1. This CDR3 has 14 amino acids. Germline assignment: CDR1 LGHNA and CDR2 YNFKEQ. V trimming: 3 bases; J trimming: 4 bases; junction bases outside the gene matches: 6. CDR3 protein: CASSHGTADYEQYF. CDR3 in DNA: TGTGCCAGCAGCCACGGGACAGCTGATTACGAGCAGTACTTC.

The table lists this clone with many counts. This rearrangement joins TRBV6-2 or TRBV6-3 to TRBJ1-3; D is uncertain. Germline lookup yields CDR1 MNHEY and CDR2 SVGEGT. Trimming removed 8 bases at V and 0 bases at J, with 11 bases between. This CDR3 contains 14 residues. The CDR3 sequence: CASETVPSGNTIYF. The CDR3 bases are TGTGCCAGCGAGACGGTCCCCTCTGGAAACACCATATATTTT.

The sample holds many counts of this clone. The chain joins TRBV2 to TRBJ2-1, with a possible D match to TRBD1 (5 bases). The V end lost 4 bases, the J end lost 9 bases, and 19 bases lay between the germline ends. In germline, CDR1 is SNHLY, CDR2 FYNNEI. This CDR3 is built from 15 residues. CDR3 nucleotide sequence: TGTGCCAGCAGTGGGGTAGGGCAGGGTACCGGTGAGCAGTTCTTC. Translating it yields CASSGVGQGTGEQFF.

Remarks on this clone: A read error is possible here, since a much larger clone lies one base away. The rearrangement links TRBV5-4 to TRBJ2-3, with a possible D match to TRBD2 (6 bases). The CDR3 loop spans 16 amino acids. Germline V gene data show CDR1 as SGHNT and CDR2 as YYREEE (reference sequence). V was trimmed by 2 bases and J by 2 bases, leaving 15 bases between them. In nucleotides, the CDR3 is TGTGCCAGCAGCTTTGGGGCTAGCGACATCACAGATACGCAGTATTTT. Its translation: CASSFGASDITDTQYF.

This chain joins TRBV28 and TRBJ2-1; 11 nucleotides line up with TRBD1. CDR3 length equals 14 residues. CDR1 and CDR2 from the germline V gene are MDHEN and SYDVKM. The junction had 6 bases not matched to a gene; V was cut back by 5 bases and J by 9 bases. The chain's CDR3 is CASSRTGGEAEQFF. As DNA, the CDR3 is TGTGCCAGCAGTCGGACAGGGGGCGAGGCTGAGCAGTTCTTC. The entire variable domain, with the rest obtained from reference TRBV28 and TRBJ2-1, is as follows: DVKVTQSSRYLVKRTGEKVFLECVQDMDHENMFWYRQDPGLGLRLIYFSYDVKMKEKGDIPEGYSVSREKKERFSLILESASTNQTSMYLCASSRTGGEAEQFFGPGTRLTVL.

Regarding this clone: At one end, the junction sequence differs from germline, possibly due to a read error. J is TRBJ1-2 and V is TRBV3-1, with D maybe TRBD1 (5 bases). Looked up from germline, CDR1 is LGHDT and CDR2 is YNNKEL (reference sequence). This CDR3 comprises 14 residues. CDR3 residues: CASSRAGSRDGYTF. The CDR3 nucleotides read TGTGCAAGCAGCCGCGCAGGGAGCAGGGATGGCTACACCTTC.

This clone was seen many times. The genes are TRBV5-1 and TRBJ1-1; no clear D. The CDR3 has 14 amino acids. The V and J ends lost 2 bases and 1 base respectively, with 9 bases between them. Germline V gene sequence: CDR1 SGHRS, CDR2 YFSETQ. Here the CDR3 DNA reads TGCGCCAGCAGCTTAACGCTGGGGAACACTGAAGCTTTCTTT. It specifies CASSLTLGNTEAFF.

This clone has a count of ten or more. DNA of the CDR3: TGTGCCAGCAGCTACAGGGGGCGCGGGTACGAGCAGTACTTC. Translated: CASSYRGRGYEQYF. The chain carries TRBV28 and TRBJ2-7; TRBD1 matches 9 bases. This CDR3 has 14 residues. Germline loops: CDR1 MDHEN, CDR2 SYDVKM. With V trimmed by 6 bases and J by 4 bases, 7 bases remained unmatched.

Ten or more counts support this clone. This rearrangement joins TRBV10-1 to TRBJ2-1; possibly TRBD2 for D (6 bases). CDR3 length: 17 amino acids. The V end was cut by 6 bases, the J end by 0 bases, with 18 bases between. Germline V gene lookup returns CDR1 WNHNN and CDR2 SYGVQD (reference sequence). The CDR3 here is CASSALTAGSSYNEQFF. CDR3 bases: TGCGCCAGCAGCGCCCTAACAGCGGGTAGCTCCTACAATGAGCAGTTCTTC.

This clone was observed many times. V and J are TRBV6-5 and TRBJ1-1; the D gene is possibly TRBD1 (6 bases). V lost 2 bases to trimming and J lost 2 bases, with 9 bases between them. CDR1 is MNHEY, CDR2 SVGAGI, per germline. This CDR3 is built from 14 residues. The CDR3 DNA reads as TGTGCCAGCAGTTACGGGGGGCCCAACACTGAAGCTTTCTTT. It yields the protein CASSYGGPNTEAFF.

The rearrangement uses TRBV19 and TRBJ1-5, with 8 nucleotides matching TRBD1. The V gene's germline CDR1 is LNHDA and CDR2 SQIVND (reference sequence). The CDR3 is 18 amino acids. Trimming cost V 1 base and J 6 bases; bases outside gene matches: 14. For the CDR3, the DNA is TGTGCCAGTAGTATAGGGCCTCAGGCGACAGGGGCCCGTCAGCCCCAGCATTTT. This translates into CASSIGPQATGARQPQHF.